The 22 T cell receptor beta chains in this list originate from one sample, sequenced in a study of blood T cell repertoires in COVID-19. The assay was immunoSEQ multiplex PCR, and TCRdb's table has in-frame clones only and misses some. The data show over 200,000 clones, roughly 86% seen once. What was sequenced was peripheral blood. Receptors originate from a woman aged 45-59 years with acute or convalescent COVID-19.

This clone is a singleton in its sample. The chain links TRBV28 to TRBJ2-1, with 8 bases aligning to TRBD2. Losses at the gene ends were 3 bases for V and 3 bases for J; bases not matched to a gene: 4. Per the germline V gene, CDR1 is MDHEN and CDR2 is SYDVKM. The CDR3 spans 15 residues. The CDR3 bases are TGTGCCAGCAGTTTTAGCGGGACTTACTACAATGAGCAGTTCTTC. It codes for CASSFSGTYYNEQFF.

This chain connects TRBV18 to TRBJ2-1, with no clear D. Between the trimmed V and J ends, which lost 4 bases and 0 bases, there was a span of 10 bases. Germline V gene lookup returns CDR1 KGHSH and CDR2 LQKENI. The CDR3 has 15 amino acids. The CDR3 DNA is TGTGCCAGCTCACAGACACCGAGCTCCTACAATGAGCAGTTCTTC. Amino acids: CASSQTPSSYNEQFF.

V gene TRBV28 combines with J gene TRBJ1-1, with 7 nucleotides matching TRBD1. The CDR3 covers 16 residues. The germline gives CDR1 MDHEN, CDR2 SYDVKM. Unmatched junction bases numbered 9, after V lost 4 bases and J lost 1 base. The CDR3 protein is CASSSGTAPRNTEAFF. The CDR3 nucleotides read TGTGCCAGCAGTTCCGGGACAGCCCCGAGGAACACTGAAGCTTTCTTT.

This chain links TRBV19 with TRBJ1-3; D possibly corresponds to TRBD1 (6 bases). Trimming removed 2 bases from V and 0 bases from J, with 20 bases in between. Germline V CDR1 and CDR2: LNHDA, SQIVND (reference sequence). This CDR3 is built from 19 residues. The CDR3 sequence is CASSIRYAGAASSGNTIYF. In DNA form, the CDR3 reads TGTGCCAGTAGTATACGGTATGCGGGGGCCGCGAGCTCTGGAAACACCATATATTTT.

CDR3 nucleotides: TGTGCCAGCAGCGTAGCCGTCAGCTCCTACAATGAGCAGTTCTTC. Its translation is CASSVAVSSYNEQFF. The chain is built from TRBV9 and TRBJ2-1; D is unclear. CDR3 length: 15 residues. Trimming left V 0 bases short and J 0 bases short, with 7 bases between. Germline loops: CDR1 SGDLS, CDR2 YYNGEE.

The chain joins TRBV5-1 to TRBJ2-7; D is uncertain. Germline assignment: CDR1 SGHRS and CDR2 YFSETQ. Trimming shortened V by 2 bases and J by 0 bases, and 9 bases separated the two germline ends. This CDR3 has 14 amino acids. The CDR3 coding sequence is TGCGCCAGCAGCTTCTCGGTGAGCTCCTACGAGCAGTACTTC. It specifies CASSFSVSSYEQYF.

V is TRBV6-5 and J is TRBJ2-3, with 9 bases matching TRBD2. CDR3 length: 15 amino acids. Losses at the gene ends were 6 bases for V and 4 bases for J; bases not matched to a gene: 8. The V gene's germline CDR1 is MNHEY and CDR2 SVGAGI. CDR3 residues: CASSSTSGRADTQYF. CDR3 nucleotides: TGTGCCAGCAGCTCCACTAGCGGGCGCGCAGATACGCAGTATTTT.

This rearrangement joins TRBV27 to TRBJ1-3, with 9 bases aligning to TRBD1. The CDR3 runs 18 residues. Germline lookup yields CDR1 MNHEY and CDR2 SMNVEV (reference sequence). Germline trimming cut 4 bases from V and 3 bases from J; bases unmatched to any gene: 13. The CDR3 region is CASSCRDRVVYFGNTIYF. CDR3 DNA sequence: TGTGCCAGCAGTTGCCGGGACAGGGTGGTCTATTTTGGAAACACCATATATTTT.

In its sample, this clone was seen a few times. In nucleotides, the CDR3 is TGCGCCAGCAGCCAAGACGTGAGACAGGGATGGTCACCCCTCCACTTT. Amino acids: CASSQDVRQGWSPLHF. This chain uses TRBV4-3 with TRBJ1-6; TRBD1 matches 7 bases. This CDR3 comprises 16 residues. V shed 0 bases and J 10 bases; nucleotides not matched to a gene: 9. Germline loops: CDR1 LGHNA, CDR2 YSLEER.

The sample holds many counts of this clone. The V call is TRBV14, the J call TRBJ2-1; 7 nucleotides line up with TRBD2. CDR3 length equals 15 residues. Germline CDR1 and CDR2: SGHDN and FVKESK. V shed 4 bases and J 8 bases; nucleotides not matched to a gene: 11. The CDR3: CASSLGRELVDEQFF. DNA for the CDR3: TGTGCCAGCAGCCTCGGGCGGGAGTTAGTCGATGAGCAGTTCTTC.

The rearrangement links TRBV28 to TRBJ2-2; D possibly corresponds to TRBD1 (6 bases). V lost 7 bases to trimming and J lost 4 bases, with 16 bases between them. Germline values: CDR1 MDHEN, CDR2 SYDVKM. This CDR3 is 15 amino acids long. The CDR3 is CASTEPTRGTGELFF. The CDR3 bases are TGTGCCAGCACCGAACCCACCAGGGGCACCGGGGAGCTGTTTTTT. Looking up the rest from reference TRBV28 and TRBJ2-2 gives the full variable domain: DVKVTQSSRYLVKRTGEKVFLECVQDMDHENMFWYRQDPGLGLRLIYFSYDVKMKEKGDIPEGYSVSREKKERFSLILESASTNQTSMYLCASTEPTRGTGELFFGEGSRLTVL.

This clone occurred once. The chain is built from TRBV18 and TRBJ2-1; TRBD1 is a possible D gene (6 bases). Germline V lookup: CDR1 KGHSH, CDR2 LQKENI. Trimming shortened V by 3 bases and J by 10 bases, and 16 bases separated the two germline ends. The CDR3 length is 14 residues. CDR3 in amino acids: CASSPSGRRGEQFF. The CDR3 DNA reads as TGTGCCAGCTCACCGAGCGGCCGTAGGGGGGAGCAGTTCTTC.

The gene calls are TRBV19 and TRBJ2-3; D is possibly TRBD1 (8 bases). The CDR3 runs to 15 residues. With 11 bases removed from V and 0 bases from J, the gap between germline ends came to 18 bases. CDR1 and CDR2 from the germline V gene are LNHDA and SQIVND (reference sequence). The CDR3 here is CASRGLAASTDTQYF. In DNA, the CDR3 is TGTGCCTCCAGGGGGCTAGCGGCTAGCACAGATACGCAGTATTTT. Full variable domain (rest looked up from reference TRBV19 and TRBJ2-3): DGGITQSPKYLFRKEGQNVTLSCEQNLNHDAMYWYRQDPGQGLRLIYYSQIVNDFQKGDIAEGYSVSREKKESFPLTVTSAQKNPTAFYLCASRGLAASTDTQYFGPGTRLTVL.

The chain carries TRBV5-5 and TRBJ2-1; 14 bases fit TRBD2. Trimming took 3 bases from V and 6 from J; bases not matched to a gene: 5. CDR3 length: 16 residues. Germline loops: CDR1 SGHKS, CDR2 YYEKEE (reference sequence). For the CDR3, the DNA is TGTGCCAGCAGCTCGGGACTAGCGGGAGCTGTCAATGAGCAGTTCTTC. Translating it yields CASSSGLAGAVNEQFF.

The chain employs TRBV20-1 and TRBJ1-2, with no clear D. The CDR3 is 11 amino acids. CDR1 is DFQATT and CDR2 is SNEGSKA in the germline V gene (reference sequence). V lost 3 bases and J 7 bases, leaving 9 bases between the germline ends. This CDR3 is CSASRASGYTF. DNA for the CDR3: TGCAGTGCTAGTAGAGCATCTGGCTACACCTTC.

The chain recombines TRBV18 with TRBJ1-2; 9 nucleotides agree with TRBD1. Germline V gene data show CDR1 as KGHSH and CDR2 as LQKENI. V lost 3 bases and J lost 5; bases outside the gene matches: 10. This CDR3 has 16 amino acids. CDR3 amino acids: CASSPRTGEVLYGYTF. The CDR3 nucleotides are TGTGCCAGCTCACCGAGGACAGGGGAGGTGTTATATGGCTACACCTTC.

The chain recombines TRBV30 with TRBJ1-1, with TRBD1 as a possible D gene (6 bases). From germline, CDR1 is GTSNPN and CDR2 SVGIG (reference sequence). The CDR3 has 12 residues. V shed 3 bases and J shed 8 bases, with 13 bases lying between them. CDR3 in DNA: TGTGCCTGGAGACTGACAGGTGGGGAAGCTTTCTTT. Protein sequence: CAWRLTGGEAFF.

The V gene is TRBV15, the J gene TRBJ1-4; D perhaps matches TRBD1 (5 bases). Germline CDR1 is LNHNV and CDR2 is YYDKDF (reference sequence). V shed 5 bases and J shed 4 bases, with 14 bases lying between them. The CDR3 length is 15 residues. The CDR3 protein is CATSGTPQGNEKLFF. In nucleotides, the CDR3 is TGTGCCACCAGCGGTACACCCCAGGGTAATGAAAAACTGTTTTTT.

The rearrangement uses TRBV3-1 (or the pseudogene TRBV3-2) and TRBJ2-3; 11 bases are a match to TRBD2. The CDR3 contains 14 residues. CDR1 is LGHDT, CDR2 YNNKEL, per germline (reference sequence). Losses at the gene ends were 6 bases for V and 3 bases for J; bases not matched to a gene: 2. This CDR3 is CASRTSGITDTQYF. The CDR3 coding sequence is TGTGCCAGCAGGACTAGCGGGATTACAGATACGCAGTATTTT.

This chain connects TRBV6-2 or TRBV6-3 to TRBJ2-3; TRBD2 is a possible D gene (5 bases). Germline V gives CDR1 MNHEY, CDR2 SVGEGT. CDR3 length: 15 amino acids. V was clipped by 2 bases and J by 1 base, with 10 bases between them. CDR3 region: CASSYPGLGTDTQYF. As DNA, the CDR3 is TGTGCCAGCAGTTACCCAGGACTGGGCACAGATACGCAGTATTTT.

V usage is TRBV27 and J usage is TRBJ2-3; 8 bases align to TRBD2. J was trimmed by 0 bases and V by 9 bases; bases with no gene match: 14. This CDR3 has 17 amino acids. Per germline, CDR1 MNHEY and CDR2 SMNVEV (reference sequence). The chain's CDR3 is CASPEAVSGNSTDTQYF. As DNA, the CDR3 is TGTGCCAGTCCCGAGGCGGTTAGCGGGAATAGCACAGATACGCAGTATTTT.

The chain is built from TRBV27 and TRBJ1-5; 8 bases are shared with TRBD1. The trim removed 6 bases at V and 5 bases at J, leaving 18 bases unmatched. The CDR3 loop spans 18 amino acids. CDR1 and CDR2 (germline): MNHEY, SMNVEV (reference sequence). The CDR3 region has the DNA TGTGCCAGCAGAGGCGGGACAGGCGGGCATCGGGGGGATCAGCCCCAGCATTTT. Translating gives CASRGGTGGHRGDQPQHF.